This entry is about one T cell receptor beta chain. V was cut by 0 bases and J by 12 bases, with 22 bases left in between. Per germline, CDR1 SGHRS and CDR2 YFSETQ. CDR3 size: 15 residues. Time point here: newly diagnosed GD, antithyroid drugs for less than 3 months. Researchers made the TCR library from RNA that was extracted from PBMCs. Arm-PCR of CDR3 regions and iRepertoire HTBI primers were the basis on which TCR beta libraries were built. TCRdb re-called the multiplex PCR reads through MiXCR, storing one row per CDR3 protein. Of 200,000 to 250,000 distinct CDR3 sequences detected, roughly 19% appear once; the ten largest clones hold 10% to 15%. The data are from a study of regulatory T cells in long-lasting Graves disease. These same data were also listed under a study on T cells in Graves' hyperthyroidism and ophthalmopathy.

The clonotype was recovered from a woman aged 25 to 45 with Graves disease. The input for sequencing was peripheral blood mononuclear cells (PBMCs), taken at new diagnosis, from a patient treated with antithyroid drugs. The V call is TRBV5-1, the J call TRBJ2-7, with D tentatively TRBD1 or TRBD2 (5 bases each). The chain's CDR3 is CASSLVPEGPYELYF. In nucleotides, the CDR3 is TGCGCCAGCAGCTTGGTTCCTGAGGGGCCTTACGAATTGTACTTC.